This TCR beta chain was observed in a study of blood T cells in healthy people across ages. Findings and limits, study-wide: PBMC samples, being unsorted, prevented any conclusive comparison of naive and antigen-experienced cells. There was a strong correlation between TCR beta diversity and naive T cell percentage.

Around 9.4 milliliters was the volume of peripheral blood drawn from each donor. Using a J-beta primer mix together with a sample-barcoded 5' primer, a second PCR was run for about 6 to 12 cycles. Researchers report that each sample yielded at least 2.5 million CDR3-containing paired-end reads. TCRdb recomputed calls from the 5' RACE reads with MiXCR, one row per CDR3 protein. The table includes around 800,000 distinct CDR3 sequences, under 45% detected once. About this clonotype itself: No antigen is known for it.

Germline loops: CDR1 LNHDA, CDR2 SQIVND (reference sequence). The CDR3 contains 15 residues. The J segment lost 4 bases and the V segment lost 6 bases, leaving 11 bases of the junction unmatched. This chain connects TRBV19 to TRBJ1-1, with 7 nucleotides matching TRBD1. The receptor's source is a man aged 55 to 70 in good health. Sequencing used blood. The CDR3 reads CASRTGKGGGTEAFF. In DNA, the CDR3 is TGTGCCAGTAGGACAGGGAAAGGGGGAGGCACTGAAGCTTTCTTT.